One and the same sample provided the 16 T cell receptor beta chains below, sequenced in a study of blood T cell repertoires in COVID-19. Assay used: immunoSEQ multiplex PCR; TCRdb lists only in-frame clones, some missing. Among 300,000 to 400,000 clones, around 90% were seen once, and the ten largest hold 3%. Specimen: peripheral blood. The receptors come from a human donor in a cohort sampled during active COVID-19.

V usage is TRBV5-6 and J usage is TRBJ1-3; D uncertain. Germline CDR1 and CDR2: SGHDT and YYEEEE. Deletions cut 0 bases from V and 0 bases from J, with 16 bases between. The CDR3 is 18 residues long. CDR3: CASSLGRPRTYSGNTIYF. The CDR3 region has the DNA TGTGCCAGCAGCTTGGGAAGACCCAGGACTTACTCTGGAAACACCATATATTTT.

V is TRBV30 and J is TRBJ2-1, with TRBD2 as a possible D gene (6 bases). The V gene's germline CDR1 is GTSNPN and CDR2 SVGIG (reference sequence). This CDR3 is built from 12 residues. Trimming removed 4 bases from V and 4 bases from J, with 8 bases in between. For the CDR3, the DNA is TGTGCCTGGACTAGCGCGTACAATGAGCAGTTCTTC. It codes for CAWTSAYNEQFF.

This clone was observed once. The gene calls are TRBV6-5 and TRBJ1-5; D is possibly TRBD1 (5 bases). Germline V gene data show CDR1 as MNHEY and CDR2 as SVGAGI. Trimming shortened V by 4 bases and J by 0 bases, and 7 bases separated the two germline ends. There are 14 residues in the CDR3. The CDR3, as DNA: TGTGCCAGCAGTTCGACAGTTAGCAATCAGCCCCAGCATTTT. Encoded protein: CASSSTVSNQPQHF.

This clone was observed a single time. J is TRBJ1-1 and V is TRBV5-1; 8 bases align to TRBD1. The CDR3 contains 14 residues. Germline trimming cut 4 bases from V and 4 bases from J; bases unmatched to any gene: 6. Germline V gene lookup returns CDR1 SGHRS and CDR2 YFSETQ. CDR3 bases: TGCGCCAGCAGCCAGGGACAGGTGGGCACTGAAGCTTTCTTT. Translation: CASSQGQVGTEAFF.

The DNA of the CDR3 is TGCGCCAGCAGCTTGGCCCAAGGGGGCGGAGAGACCCAGTACTTC. Protein: CASSLAQGGGETQYF. The chain links TRBV5-1 to TRBJ2-5; 7 nucleotides align to TRBD1. This CDR3 is 15 amino acids long. V lost 0 bases and J lost 4; bases outside the gene matches: 6. The germline V gene has CDR1 SGHRS and CDR2 YFSETQ.

The chain carries TRBV19 and TRBJ2-5; 8 bases are a match to TRBD1. The germline V gene has CDR1 LNHDA and CDR2 SQIVND (reference sequence). CDR3 length: 16 amino acids. V lost 5 bases and J lost 1; bases outside the gene matches: 9. CDR3 DNA: TGTGCCAGTAGTTTCGCAGGGGGCACGATCCAAGAGACCCAGTACTTC. This sequence encodes CASSFAGGTIQETQYF.

V and J are TRBV11-2 and TRBJ2-1; 9 bases line up with TRBD1. This CDR3 is 14 amino acids long. After removal of 9 bases from V and 2 bases from J, the junction contained 5 bases not matched to a gene. From germline, CDR1 is SGHAT and CDR2 FQNNGV. The CDR3 sequence is CASNRGRAYNEQFF. As DNA, the CDR3 is TGTGCCAGTAACAGGGGGCGCGCCTACAATGAGCAGTTCTTC.

This clone has just one count. This chain joins TRBV11-3 and TRBJ2-2; TRBD2 aligns across 10 bases. V shed 5 bases, J shed 0 bases, and the junction held 3 bases outside the gene matches. The germline V gene encodes CDR1 SGHNT and CDR2 YENEEA. This CDR3 has 16 amino acids. The CDR3 DNA sequence: TGTGCCAGCAGCCCCGGACTAGCGGCGAACACCGGGGAGCTGTTTTTT. Translated: CASSPGLAANTGELFF. The entire variable domain, with the rest obtained from reference TRBV11-3 and TRBJ2-2, is as follows: EAGVVQSPRYKIIEKKQPVAFWCNPISGHNTLYWYLQNLGQGPELLIRYENEEAVDDSQLPKDRFSAERLKGVDSTLKIQPAELGDSAVYLCASSPGLAANTGELFFGEGSRLTVL.

The V and J genes are TRBV6-1 and TRBJ2-5, with D perhaps matching TRBD1 (5 bases). The V end lost 5 bases, the J end lost 5 bases, and 15 bases lay between the germline ends. The germline CDR1 and CDR2 sequences are MNHNS and SASEGT. The CDR3 covers 14 residues. The CDR3 DNA is TGTGCCAGCAGTTTACCTAGGGGTGAGGAGACCCAGTACTTC. This gives the protein CASSLPRGEETQYF.

This clone was seen a single time. This chain links TRBV28 with TRBJ2-2, with D perhaps TRBD2 (6 bases). Germline CDR1 and CDR2: MDHEN and SYDVKM. Trimming pared 5 bases from V and 4 bases from J, leaving 23 bases between. The CDR3 length is 18 residues. CDR3 amino acids: CASSPAAAHHGGTGELFF. CDR3 sequence (DNA): TGTGCCAGCAGTCCAGCTGCCGCTCACCACGGGGGCACCGGGGAGCTGTTTTTT. The whole variable domain, filled in from reference TRBV28 and TRBJ2-2, reads DVKVTQSSRYLVKRTGEKVFLECVQDMDHENMFWYRQDPGLGLRLIYFSYDVKMKEKGDIPEGYSVSREKKERFSLILESASTNQTSMYLCASSPAAAHHGGTGELFFGEGSRLTVL.

The chain couples TRBV4-2 to TRBJ1-5; D is possibly TRBD1 (6 bases). Germline lookup yields CDR1 LGHNA and CDR2 YNFKEQ. The CDR3 spans 15 residues. The V end was cut by 4 bases, the J end by 6 bases, with 16 bases between. The CDR3 loop is CASSLGGQRGQPQHF. In DNA form, the CDR3 reads TGTGCCAGCAGCCTAGGGGGACAACGAGGTCAGCCCCAGCATTTT.

This chain uses TRBV2 with TRBJ2-7; D is undetermined. The CDR3 consists of 14 residues. Germline CDR1 is SNHLY and CDR2 is FYNNEI. V lost 8 bases and J lost 3, with 17 bases in between. The CDR3 protein is CASLTRVGNYEQYF. CDR3 in DNA: TGTGCCAGCCTTACTCGGGTAGGAAACTACGAGCAGTACTTC.

The rearrangement joins TRBV2 to TRBJ2-7; TRBD1 matches 9 bases. Germline V gene sequence: CDR1 SNHLY, CDR2 FYNNEI. The CDR3 length is 14 residues. The V gene end was trimmed by 6 bases and the J gene end by 6 bases; junction bases not matched to a gene: 9. The CDR3 reads CASRGTGNAPEQYF. CDR3 nucleotides: TGTGCCAGCAGGGGGACAGGGAATGCCCCCGAGCAGTACTTC.

The gene calls are TRBV2 and TRBJ2-3; the match to TRBD2 covers 7 bases. The V segment lost 1 base and the J segment 4 bases; nucleotides outside the gene matches: 14. Germline V gene lookup returns CDR1 SNHLY and CDR2 FYNNEI. This CDR3 has 18 residues. The DNA for the CDR3 is TGTGCCAGCAGTGAAGGGGGGAGGTGGAGGCGGGAGTCAGATACGCAGTATTTT. Translated, it gives CASSEGGRWRRESDTQYF.

CDR3 nucleotide sequence: TGTGCCAGCAGTGGTTACAGCTACCAAGAGACCCAGTACTTC. Its translation is CASSGYSYQETQYF. This chain joins TRBV2 and TRBJ2-5; D not resolved. This CDR3 contains 14 residues. The germline V gene has CDR1 SNHLY and CDR2 FYNNEI. The V and J ends lost 4 bases and 0 bases respectively, with 9 bases between them.

This chain uses TRBV15 with TRBJ2-7; D not certain. Germline CDR1 and CDR2: LNHNV and YYDKDF (reference sequence). This CDR3 contains 13 residues. V lost 0 bases and J lost 2, with 5 bases in between. CDR3 sequence reads: CATSRDFAYEQYF. CDR3 in DNA: TGTGCCACCAGCAGAGATTTCGCCTACGAGCAGTACTTC.